The 10 T cell receptor beta chains in this list originate from one sample, sequenced in a study of T cell responses to AZD1222 COVID-19 vaccine. Here immunoSEQ multiplex PCR was the method, and the copy in TCRdb shows in-frame clones only, minus some. The table shows under 150,000 clones, with under 95% occurring only once. The material was peripheral blood, obtained on day 0 of AZD1222 vaccination. These receptors were taken from an adult in good health.

The chain is built from TRBV28 and TRBJ2-3; possible D gene TRBD2, 6 bases. The V gene lost 7 bases and the J gene lost 6 bases, with 14 bases spanning the gap. The CDR3 covers 13 residues. Germline V gene sequence: CDR1 MDHEN, CDR2 SYDVKM. The CDR3 DNA reads TGTGCCAGCATCCCTCCGGAGGGGGATACGCAGTATTTT. Translation gives CASIPPEGDTQYF.

This chain connects TRBV16 to TRBJ1-1, with 8 bases aligning to TRBD1. This CDR3 spans 13 amino acids. Germline V CDR1 and CDR2: KGHSY, FQNENV. V gave up 5 bases and J gave up 1 base; unmatched junction bases: 0. CDR3 sequence: CASSDRGNTEAFF. CDR3 in DNA: TGTGCCAGCAGCGACAGGGGGAACACTGAAGCTTTCTTT.

The CDR3 is CASSTPRGHEEKLFF. DNA for the CDR3: TGTGCCAGCAGCACCCCCAGGGGGCACGAGGAAAAACTGTTTTTT. The rearrangement links TRBV7-8 to TRBJ1-4; 8 positions agree with TRBD1. With V trimmed by 5 bases and J by 8 bases, 10 bases remained unmatched. This CDR3 has 15 amino acids. Germline assignment: CDR1 SGHVS and CDR2 FQNEAQ.

The rearrangement uses TRBV7-9 and TRBJ1-1, with D possibly matching TRBD1 (6 bases). Germline V gene data show CDR1 as SEHNR and CDR2 as FQNEAQ (reference sequence). Trimming removed 3 bases at V and 0 bases at J, with 11 bases between. This CDR3 is built from 15 residues. The CDR3, as DNA: TGTGCCAGCAGCTTGGGAGGACAGCTGAACACTGAAGCTTTCTTT. Its protein product is CASSLGGQLNTEAFF.

The genes are TRBV18 and TRBJ2-5; D call uncertain. The germline V gene encodes CDR1 KGHSH and CDR2 LQKENI. The CDR3 loop spans 15 amino acids. Trimming took 4 bases from V and 4 from J, leaving 16 bases between them. This CDR3 is CASSQGRWMRETQYF. DNA for the CDR3: TGTGCCAGCTCACAAGGGCGGTGGATGAGAGAGACCCAGTACTTC.

The chain links TRBV11-2 to TRBJ2-5; D gene unclear. V lost 0 bases and J 5 bases, leaving 7 bases between the germline ends. Germline loops: CDR1 SGHAT, CDR2 FQNNGV. There are 13 residues in the CDR3. CDR3 in amino acids: CASSLERPETQYF. The CDR3, as DNA: TGTGCCAGCAGCTTAGAGCGTCCGGAGACCCAGTACTTC.

V gene TRBV7-8 combines with J gene TRBJ2-2; 8 bases fit TRBD2. This CDR3 contains 15 residues. Germline lookup yields CDR1 SGHVS and CDR2 FQNEAQ. V dropped 4 bases and J dropped 4; count of bases not matched to a gene: 5. This chain's CDR3 is CASSSQREPTGELFF. The CDR3 DNA follows: TGTGCCAGCAGCTCCCAGCGGGAGCCCACCGGGGAGCTGTTTTTT.

The chain employs TRBV7-9 and TRBJ2-1; possibly TRBD1 or TRBD2 for D (5 bases each). Germline V lookup: CDR1 SEHNR, CDR2 FQNEAQ (reference sequence). Trimming took off 10 bases at V and 3 bases at J, with 19 bases between the two ends. The CDR3 runs to 15 residues. The CDR3 DNA reads TGTGCCATCCCCGTGGACGGGGCCCACTACAATGAGCAGTTCTTC. Translating it yields CAIPVDGAHYNEQFF.

The V call is TRBV7-3, the J call TRBJ1-1, with D perhaps TRBD1 (5 bases). V gave up 5 bases and J gave up 0 bases, with 13 bases separating them. Germline V CDR1 and CDR2: SGHTA, FQGTGA. The CDR3 extends over 15 amino acids. The CDR3 coding sequence is TGTGCCAGCAGCCAGCTGGGGGGTCTGAACACTGAAGCTTTCTTT. This codes for CASSQLGGLNTEAFF.

The V gene is TRBV27, the J gene TRBJ1-2, with unresolved D. Germline V CDR1 and CDR2: MNHEY, SMNVEV (reference sequence). V shed 6 bases and J shed 2 bases, with 10 bases lying between them. The CDR3 runs to 13 residues. This chain's CDR3 is CASSLDGNYGYTF. CDR3 bases: TGTGCCAGCAGCTTGGACGGGAACTATGGCTACACCTTC.